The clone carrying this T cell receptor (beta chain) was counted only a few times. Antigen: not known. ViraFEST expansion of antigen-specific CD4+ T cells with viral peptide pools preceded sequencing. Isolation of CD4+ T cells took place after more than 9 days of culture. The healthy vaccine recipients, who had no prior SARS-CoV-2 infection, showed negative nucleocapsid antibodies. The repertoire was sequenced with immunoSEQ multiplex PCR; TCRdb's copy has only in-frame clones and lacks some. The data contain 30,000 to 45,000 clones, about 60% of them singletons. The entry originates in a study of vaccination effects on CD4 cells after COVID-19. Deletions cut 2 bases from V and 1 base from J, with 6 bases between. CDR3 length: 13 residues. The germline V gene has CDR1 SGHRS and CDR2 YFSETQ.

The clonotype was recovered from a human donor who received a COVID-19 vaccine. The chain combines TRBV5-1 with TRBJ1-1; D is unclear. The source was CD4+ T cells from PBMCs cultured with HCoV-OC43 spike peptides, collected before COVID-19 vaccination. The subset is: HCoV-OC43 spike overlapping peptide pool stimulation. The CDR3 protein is CASSFPTNTEAFF. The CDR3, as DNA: TGCGCCAGCAGCTTTCCTACGAACACTGAAGCTTTCTTT. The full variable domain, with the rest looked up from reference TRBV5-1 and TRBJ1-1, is KAGVTQTPRYLIKTRGQQVTLSCSPISGHRSVSWYQQTPGQGLQFLFEYFSETQRNKGNFPGRFSGRQFSNSRSEMNVSTLELGDSALYLCASSFPTNTEAFFGQGTRLTVV.